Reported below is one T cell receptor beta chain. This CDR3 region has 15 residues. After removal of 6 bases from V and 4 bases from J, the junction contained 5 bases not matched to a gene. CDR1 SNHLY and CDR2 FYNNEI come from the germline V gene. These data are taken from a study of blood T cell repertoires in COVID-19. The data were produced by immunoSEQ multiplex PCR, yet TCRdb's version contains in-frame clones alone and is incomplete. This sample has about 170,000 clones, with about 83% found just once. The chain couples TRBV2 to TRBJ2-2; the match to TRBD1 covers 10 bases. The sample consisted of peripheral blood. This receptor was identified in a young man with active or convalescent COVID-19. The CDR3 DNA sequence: TGTGCCAGCAGGGCCGGGACAGGGGTCACCGGGGAGCTGTTTTTT. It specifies CASRAGTGVTGELFF.